The T cell receptor (beta chain) described here comes from a study of technical replicates of blood from a handful of donors. The table came from immunoSEQ multiplex PCR; TCRdb's copy has only in-frame clones and leaves some out. The repertoire holds nearly 95,000 clones, with 90% to 96% as singletons. This clone came up once. This CDR3 spans 16 amino acids. In germline, CDR1 is SQVTM, CDR2 ANQGSEA. V gave up 0 bases and J gave up 0 bases, with 15 bases separating them. The TCR sequence derives from a human donor in good health. Sequences were obtained from T cells isolated from PBMCs. The J gene is TRBJ2-7, the V gene TRBV29-1, with D possibly TRBD1 on 6 matching bases. This CDR3 reads CSVEDTRTDTSYEQYF. CDR3 DNA: TGCAGCGTTGAAGATACTAGGACAGATACCTCCTACGAGCAGTACTTC.